Judged by abundance, the clone carrying this T cell receptor (beta chain) is medium-sized. Its antigen is as yet unknown. Sample time point: technical triplicate 3. From 2 million PBMCs stored at -80 C, the unsorted libraries were generated. The cDNA was synthesized by means of template-switch 5'RACE, which was carried out with 10-nucleotide random UMIs. From the 5' RACE reads, TCRdb called clonotypes with MiXCR, one entry per CDR3 protein. The data show nearly 45,000 distinct CDR3 sequences, 20% to 25% seen once. Germline CDR1 and CDR2: SGHRS and YFSETQ. V was shortened by 1 base and J by 0 bases, with 13 bases between the two germline ends. The CDR3 is 16 amino acids. The sample originates from a study of neurological immune-mediated disorders. Study observations and caveats: None of the CDR3 amino acid sequences of expanded clones recurred across subjects, suggesting private repertoires in all groups.

The sample was PBMCs. The TCR comes from a man aged 60-69 years with HTLV-1-associated myelopathy (HAM/TSP). V and J are TRBV5-1 and TRBJ1-1; D is possibly TRBD1 (6 bases). CDR3 residues: CASSLSGAGVNTEAFF. CDR3 sequence (DNA): TGCGCCAGCAGCTTGTCGGGGGCGGGGGTGAACACTGAAGCTTTCTTT.